This paragraph covers one TCR beta chain sequence. What it binds is not known. The sample providers were healthy Caucasian people from Russia, aged roughly 6 to 90. Researchers report isolating at least 6.5 million PBMCs per sample. The sample originates from a study of blood T cells in healthy people across ages. Germline V CDR1 and CDR2: SQVTM, ANQGSEA. The CDR3 contains 13 residues. With 2 bases removed from V and 1 base from J, the gap between germline ends came to 9 bases. The authors ran a second PCR of about 7 to 11 cycles using a sample-barcoded 5' primer and a J-beta primer mix. The template-switch adaptor was a 5' adaptor with 12 random nucleotides. It tagged each cDNA molecule. TCRdb reanalysed the 5' RACE reads using MiXCR and keeps one entry per CDR3 protein. Among 790,000 or so distinct CDR3 sequences, roughly 50% were seen once, and the ten largest hold more than 25%. Whole-study results and caveats: Per million T cells, TCR beta diversity dropped about linearly as age rose.

The rearrangement joins TRBV29-1 to TRBJ2-7; TRBD2 is a possible D gene (6 bases). Sequenced input: blood. The TCR was taken from a man in his forties in good health. The CDR3 DNA is TGCAGCGTTGAATTTGCGGGGTCCTACGAGCAGTACTTC. Its translation: CSVEFAGSYEQYF.